This is a list of T cell receptor beta chains from one sample in a study of CD8 T cells in ankylosing spondylitis. MiXCR was run by TCRdb on the 5' RACE reads, yielding one entry per CDR3 protein. The sample lists roughly 370,000 distinct CDR3 sequences; approximately 20% were seen once. The specimen was blood, either unsorted or a sorted T cell fraction (not recorded which). These receptors all come from a male donor with ankylosing spondylitis. CDR3s include the opening cysteine and the closing phenylalanine or tryptophan.

>TRBV29-1|TRBJ2-7
CSVEKGGPGYEQYF
>TRBV19|TRBJ2-1
CASSIGRVGYNEQFF
>TRBV28|TRBJ1-2
CASSSRIRTGGYGYTF
>TRBV20-1|TRBJ2-5
CSASAPGQQETQYF
>TRBV19|TRBJ1-1
CASSIPRGQGAVNTEAFF
>TRBV15|TRBJ2-3
CATSRDPAGVTDTQYF
>TRBV29-1|TRBJ1-2
CSAGTNYGYTF
>TRBV11-2|TRBJ2-7
CASSPQASGRQTPYEQYF
>TRBV6-1|TRBJ2-1
CASGQEGSYNEQFF
>TRBV27|TRBJ2-7
CASSFSSGRGGYEQYF
>TRBV3-1|TRBJ2-3
CASSQVRVSPDTQYF
>TRBV7-8|TRBJ2-1
CASSLAGGGSFYNEQFF
>TRBV6-4|TRBJ1-5
CASSDREGQPQHF
>TRBV9|TRBJ1-5
CASSVGTGGNQPQHF
>TRBV6-1|TRBJ1-2
CASSRRVQGGISGYTF
>TRBV4-1|TRBJ2-3
CASSQPGLAGGTSTDTQYF
>TRBV12-3/TRBV12-4|TRBJ2-3
CASSLAPGGTDTQYF
>TRBV6-5|TRBJ1-2
CASSYIQGHGYTF
>TRBV7-3|TRBJ2-3
CASSSRLAGGIGTDTQYF
>TRBV11-2|TRBJ2-1
CASSLVGSISYNEQFF
>TRBV9|TRBJ2-2
CASGRGSGTGELFF
>TRBV4-2|TRBJ1-1
CASSNLAEAFF
>TRBV7-6|TRBJ2-3
CASSLIDTQYF
>TRBV5-6|TRBJ2-3
CASSLDYSNTQYF
>TRBV3-1|TRBJ2-3
CASSQLLAGETDTQYF
>TRBV7-8|TRBJ2-2
CASSSSPKGGRARTGELFF
>TRBV30|TRBJ2-7
CAWAETGPYEQYF
>TRBV18|TRBJ2-2
CASSPPSTDTGELFF
>TRBV4-3|TRBJ2-1
CASSRGLAGTTYNEQFF
>TRBV28|TRBJ2-3
CASSLGVVAGTDTQYF
>TRBV10-3|TRBJ2-3
CAISDPSLAGGIDTQYF
>TRBV9|TRBJ2-7
CASSPWTSESYEQYF
>TRBV20-1|TRBJ2-1
CSARASQGQRSLADYNEQFF
>TRBV5-1|TRBJ2-1
CASTIGTVNEQFF
>TRBV20-1|TRBJ1-2
CSARDFETSNYGYTF
>TRBV7-2|TRBJ2-2
CASSLRTSVGELFF
>TRBV4-3|TRBJ2-6
CASSQAYITGAGANVLTF
>TRBV29-1|TRBJ1-1
CSVGRGNAFF
>TRBV7-9|TRBJ1-1
CASSNMGGGTEAFF
>TRBV7-2|TRBJ2-5
CASSLFRTEETQYF